This T cell receptor beta chain comes out of a study of cytomegalovirus exposure and HLA in healthy donors. General study points: The classifier, whose performance was assessed in both the original and validation cohorts, reportedly diagnosed cytomegalovirus status with high specificity and sensitivity. In a later analysis, V- and J-gene trimming of beta chains associated with a DCLRE1C missense variant, replicated independently. V segments that were indistinguishable, TRBV6-2 and TRBV6-3 among them, were omitted from analysis.

Deletions cut 0 bases from V and 4 bases from J, with 6 bases between. The CDR3 has 13 amino acids. Germline CDR1 reads SNHLY; CDR2 reads FYNNEI. As for this clone: What it recognizes is unknown.

The PCR used 60 Vbeta and 13 Jbeta primers. This table comes from immunoSEQ multiplex PCR, and its TCRdb copy is limited to in-frame clones, with some not included. The sample lists more than 60,000 clones, approximately 80% occurring once. Each donor was healthy, and each was a bone marrow donor. The V and J genes are TRBV2 and TRBJ1-2; D unclear. The origin of this receptor is a man between 65 and 80 years old in good health and CMV-seropositive. The sequenced sample was PBMCs. The CDR3 DNA is TGTGCCAGCAGTGAAGCCCCCAGCTATGGCTACACCTTC. Translation gives CASSEAPSYGYTF.